A single sample gave rise to the 32 T cell receptor beta chains below, sequenced in a study of cytomegalovirus exposure and HLA in healthy donors. The PCR used 60 Vbeta and 13 Jbeta primers. Assay used: immunoSEQ multiplex PCR; TCRdb lists only in-frame clones, some missing. The sample carries some 210,000 clones, approximately 83% recorded once. Source material: PBMCs. These receptors were taken from a woman aged 50 to 60 in good health and CMV-seropositive.

The chain carries TRBV18 and TRBJ2-7; 7 bases map to TRBD1. Germline V gene data show CDR1 as KGHSH and CDR2 as LQKENI. The J segment lost 3 bases and the V segment lost 6 bases, leaving 14 bases of the junction unmatched. The CDR3 has 16 amino acids. In DNA form, the CDR3 reads TGTGCCAGCTCGAGCGACAGGGCGAAAGAAGGCTACGAGCAGTACTTC. This encodes CASSSDRAKEGYEQYF.

The chain links TRBV7-3 to TRBJ1-1; D might be TRBD1 (6 bases). Trimming cost V 2 bases and J 0 bases, with 13 bases left between them. The CDR3 covers 16 residues. Germline assignment: CDR1 SGHTA and CDR2 FQGTGA. In DNA form, the CDR3 reads TGTGCCAGCAGCTTACAGGGGATACTTATGAACACTGAAGCTTTCTTT. The encoded protein is CASSLQGILMNTEAFF.

The chain couples TRBV30 to TRBJ1-4; D not resolved. Looked up from germline, CDR1 is GTSNPN and CDR2 is SVGIG (reference sequence). The V and J ends lost 3 bases and 4 bases respectively, with 15 bases between them. The length of the CDR3 is 15 residues. The DNA for the CDR3 is TGTGCCTGGAGACCAGACCAGCGGTTTAATGAAAAACTGTTTTTT. As protein: CAWRPDQRFNEKLFF. The whole variable domain, filled in from reference TRBV30 and TRBJ1-4, reads SQTIHQWPATLVQPVGSPLSLECTVEGTSNPNLYWYRQAAGRGLQLLFYSVGIGQISSEVPQNLSASRPQDRQFILSSKKLLLSDSGFYLCAWRPDQRFNEKLFFGSGTQLSVL.

J is TRBJ2-1 and V is TRBV6-5; tentative D call: TRBD2 (5 bases). Germline CDR1 MNHEY, CDR2 SVGAGI. CDR3 size: 16 residues. The ends were cut back, 0 bases at V and 7 bases at J, with 16 bases in the middle. The CDR3 here is CASSYSWGEGWNEQFF. DNA for the CDR3: TGTGCCAGCAGTTACTCGTGGGGAGAAGGTTGGAATGAGCAGTTCTTC.

The chain joins TRBV25-1 to TRBJ2-1, with 10 positions matching TRBD2. Germline CDR1 and CDR2: MGHDK and SYGVNS. This CDR3 comprises 15 residues. After removal of 0 bases from V and 9 bases from J, the junction contained 5 bases not matched to a gene. CDR3 in DNA: TGTGCCAGCAGTGAATATAGCGGGGGGCCGGGTGAGCAGTTCTTC. Translating it yields CASSEYSGGPGEQFF.

This clone was recorded a few times. The gene calls are TRBV13 and TRBJ1-1; 9 nucleotides agree with TRBD1. J gave up 2 bases and V 6 bases, and 7 bases lay outside the gene matches. The CDR3 covers 15 residues. Per the germline V gene, CDR1 is PRHDT and CDR2 is FYEKMQ (reference sequence). The CDR3 protein is CASRLRTGVNTEAFF. Here the CDR3 DNA reads TGTGCCAGCAGACTGCGGACAGGGGTTAACACTGAAGCTTTCTTT.

The chain couples TRBV7-9 to TRBJ2-5; 7 bases fit TRBD1. V shed 2 bases and J 0 bases; nucleotides not matched to a gene: 6. The CDR3 length is 16 residues. From germline, CDR1 is SEHNR and CDR2 FQNEAQ (reference sequence). As DNA, the CDR3 is TGTGCCAGCAGCTTAACCGGGACAGCATACCAAGAGACCCAGTACTTC. This codes for CASSLTGTAYQETQYF.

The chain couples TRBV7-2 to TRBJ1-2, with 8 bases lining up with TRBD1. This CDR3 contains 17 residues. The V and J ends lost 5 bases and 2 bases, in that order; junction bases with no gene match: 13. Germline V gene data show CDR1 as SGHTA and CDR2 as FQGNSA. The CDR3 coding sequence is TGTGCCAGCAGCCCTGGACAGGGACGCCTAATAAACTATGGCTACACCTTC. Its protein product is CASSPGQGRLINYGYTF.

The chain combines TRBV2 with TRBJ1-2; tentative D call: TRBD1 (5 bases). The CDR3 spans 14 residues. V dropped 6 bases and J dropped 2 bases, with 13 bases sitting between them. The germline CDR1 and CDR2 sequences are SNHLY and FYNNEI. CDR3 sequence (DNA): TGTGCCAGCAGCGAACCGCAGGGAAACTATGGCTACACCTTC. Its protein product is CASSEPQGNYGYTF.

CDR3 sequence (DNA): TGTGCCTGGAGTCCTCAGGGGGTTAATTCACCCCTCCACTTT. Translation: CAWSPQGVNSPLHF. The rearrangement joins TRBV30 to TRBJ1-6; TRBD1 agrees at 7 bases. Germline V gene sequence: CDR1 GTSNPN, CDR2 SVGIG (reference sequence). The CDR3 spans 14 residues. V lost 2 bases and J lost 6; bases outside the gene matches: 4.

The chain carries TRBV25-1 and TRBJ1-6; perhaps TRBD1 as D (6 bases). Trimming stripped 0 bases from V and 8 bases from J, with 11 bases between. The CDR3 sequence is 15 residues long. CDR1 and CDR2 from the germline V gene are MGHDK and SYGVNS. The CDR3 nucleotides read TGTGCCAGCAGTGAATACAGGGGAATAGATTCACCCCTCCACTTT. Encoded protein: CASSEYRGIDSPLHF.

V usage is TRBV6-4 and J usage is TRBJ2-2; 11 nucleotides align to TRBD2. The CDR3 length is 18 residues. CDR1 and CDR2 (germline): MRHNA, SNTAGT. Unmatched junction bases numbered 6, after V lost 2 bases and J lost 1 base. Here the CDR3 DNA reads TGTGCCAGCAGTGACCAAAAAACTAGCGGGGGGAACACCGGGGAGCTGTTTTTT. As protein: CASSDQKTSGGNTGELFF.

J is TRBJ2-3 and V is TRBV5-1, with TRBD1 as a possible D gene (6 bases). The ends were cut back, 2 bases at V and 2 bases at J, with 9 bases in the middle. CDR3 size: 14 residues. Germline V CDR1 and CDR2: SGHRS, YFSETQ. In nucleotides, the CDR3 is TGCGCCAGCAGCTTCCGGACAGACACAGATACGCAGTATTTT. This gives the protein CASSFRTDTDTQYF.

V is TRBV9 and J is TRBJ1-2; 7 nucleotides match TRBD1. Germline V gene sequence: CDR1 SGDLS, CDR2 YYNGEE. The CDR3 is 14 amino acids. The V and J ends lost 0 bases and 8 bases, in that order; junction bases with no gene match: 7. CDR3 DNA: TGTGCCAGCAGCGTAGGAGGGGGCGCTCTCGGCTACACCTTC. Its translation is CASSVGGGALGYTF. The full variable domain, completed using reference TRBV9 and TRBJ1-2, is DSGVTQTPKHLITATGQRVTLRCSPRSGDLSVYWYQQSLDQGLQFLIQYYNGEERAKGNILERFSAQQFPDLHSELNLSSLELGDSALYFCASSVGGGALGYTFGSGTRLTVV.

CDR3 amino acids: CASSLVQRGDNEQFF. The CDR3 nucleotides are TGTGCCAGCAGCTTAGTCCAGCGGGGAGACAATGAGCAGTTCTTC. The chain combines TRBV7-9 with TRBJ2-1; 7 nucleotides line up with TRBD2. This CDR3 comprises 15 residues. Germline-derived CDR1 and CDR2 are SEHNR and FQNEAQ (reference sequence). The J segment lost 5 bases and the V segment lost 1 base, leaving 5 bases of the junction unmatched.

The chain has TRBV5-1 and TRBJ2-3; TRBD2 agrees at 9 bases. Germline V gene sequence: CDR1 SGHRS, CDR2 YFSETQ. The CDR3 runs to 17 residues. V was clipped by 4 bases and J by 0 bases; unmatched bases: 9. CDR3 sequence (DNA): TGCGCCAGCAGCCACCAGACTAGCGGCCTCAGCACAGATACGCAGTATTTT. This codes for CASSHQTSGLSTDTQYF.

The gene calls are TRBV5-1 and TRBJ2-1; weak D call: TRBD2 (6 bases). Germline CDR1 is SGHRS and CDR2 is YFSETQ. This CDR3 has 16 amino acids. V lost 1 base and J 0 bases, leaving 11 bases between the germline ends. CDR3 DNA: TGCGCCAGCAGCTTGAGGGACTTTAGCTCCTACAATGAGCAGTTCTTC. Its translation is CASSLRDFSSYNEQFF.

The chain has TRBV2 and TRBJ1-4; D might be TRBD1 (6 bases). The germline gives CDR1 SNHLY, CDR2 FYNNEI. V was cut by 5 bases and J by 1 base, with 8 bases left in between. The length of the CDR3 is 14 residues. CDR3 coding DNA: TGTGCCAGCAGTCCAGGGGTAACTAATGAAAAACTGTTTTTT. As protein: CASSPGVTNEKLFF. Full variable domain (remainder filled in from reference TRBV2 and TRBJ1-4): EPEVTQTPSHQVTQMGQEVILRCVPISNHLYFYWYRQILGQKVEFLVSFYNNEISEKSEIFDDQFSVERPDGSNFTLKIRSTKLEDSAMYFCASSPGVTNEKLFFGSGTQLSVL.

To note about this clone: Other DNA sequences in the same sample also yield this CDR3. The chain links TRBV27 to TRBJ1-2; 7 bases align to TRBD1. CDR1 is MNHEY and CDR2 is SMNVEV in the germline V gene (reference sequence). The V and J ends lost 5 bases and 1 base, in that order; junction bases with no gene match: 4. This CDR3 is 14 amino acids long. For the CDR3, the DNA is TGTGCCAGCAGTCCCAGACAGGGTAACTATGGCTACACCTTC. This gives the protein CASSPRQGNYGYTF.

The V gene is TRBV29-1, the J gene TRBJ1-2, with TRBD1 matching over 7 bases. CDR1 SQVTM and CDR2 ANQGSEA come from the germline V gene. With 4 bases clipped from V and 2 bases from J, the junction kept 4 bases outside the gene matches. CDR3 length: 13 residues. CDR3 bases: TGCAGCGTTGCACAACAGGGGAACTATGGCTACACCTTC. Protein product: CSVAQQGNYGYTF. Using reference TRBV29-1 and TRBJ1-2 for the parts outside the CDR3, the full variable domain is SAVISQKPSRDICQRGTSLTIQCQVDSQVTMMFWYRQQPGQSLTLIATANQGSEATYESGFVIDKFPISRPNLTFSTLTVSNMSPEDSSIYLCSVAQQGNYGYTFGSGTRLTVV.

This clone was counted a few times. This sequence joins TRBV9 and TRBJ1-6; D is uncertain. V lost 4 bases and J 7 bases, leaving 15 bases between the germline ends. Germline assignment: CDR1 SGDLS and CDR2 YYNGEE. This CDR3 contains 15 residues. The CDR3 DNA reads TGTGCCAGCAGCCCTAGTGGAGGAGACAATTCACCCCTCCACTTT. As protein: CASSPSGGDNSPLHF.

This CDR3 reads CASREGQYTEAFF. The CDR3 region has the DNA TGTGCCAGCAGGGAGGGACAGTACACTGAAGCTTTCTTT. The chain combines TRBV7-9 with TRBJ1-1; 7 bases are shared with TRBD1. Germline V lookup: CDR1 SEHNR, CDR2 FQNEAQ (reference sequence). V trimming: 6 bases; J trimming: 3 bases; junction bases outside the gene matches: 4. The CDR3 is 13 amino acids.

V is TRBV6-5 and J is TRBJ1-2, with D unclear. V gave up 6 bases and J gave up 8 bases, with 22 bases separating them. CDR1 is MNHEY, CDR2 SVGAGI, per germline. This CDR3 has 15 amino acids. This CDR3 reads CASSPMRGSGLGYTF. In DNA form, the CDR3 reads TGTGCCAGCAGCCCTATGCGAGGGTCTGGCCTGGGCTACACCTTC.

V usage is TRBV30 and J usage is TRBJ1-2; 8 nucleotides match TRBD1. The V gene's germline CDR1 is GTSNPN and CDR2 SVGIG (reference sequence). The V gene end was trimmed by 3 bases and the J gene end by 5 bases; junction bases not matched to a gene: 5. The CDR3 is 13 residues long. The CDR3 here is CAWRTTGVYGYTF. CDR3 nucleotides: TGTGCCTGGAGGACGACAGGGGTATATGGCTACACCTTC.

Of note for this clone: Other DNA sequences in this specimen translate into the identical CDR3. This chain joins TRBV11-2 and TRBJ1-1; D is unclear. Germline lookup yields CDR1 SGHAT and CDR2 FQNNGV. V gave up 5 bases and J gave up 0 bases, with 4 bases separating them. The CDR3 spans 12 residues. CDR3 nucleotide sequence: TGTGCCAGCAGCCTTCTGAACACTGAAGCTTTCTTT. Its protein product is CASSLLNTEAFF.

The chain recombines TRBV7-3 with TRBJ1-1; no definite D call. CDR1 and CDR2 from the germline V gene are SGHTA and FQGTGA. V lost 3 bases to trimming and J lost 7 bases, with 12 bases between them. The CDR3 is made up of 13 amino acids. The CDR3 DNA reads as TGTGCCAGCAGCTTCTTTGCGGCAAATGAAGCTTTCTTT. As protein: CASSFFAANEAFF.

The rearrangement links TRBV14 to TRBJ2-3, with TRBD2 as a possible D gene (5 bases). The germline CDR1 and CDR2 sequences are SGHDN and FVKESK. With 6 bases removed from V and 6 bases from J, the gap between germline ends came to 19 bases. This CDR3 has 15 amino acids. The CDR3 region is CASSVESGGVDTQYF. In DNA, the CDR3 is TGTGCCAGCAGTGTAGAAAGCGGTGGCGTGGATACGCAGTATTTT. Full variable domain (missing parts from reference TRBV14 and TRBJ2-3): EAGVTQFPSHSVIEKGQTVTLRCDPISGHDNLYWYRRVMGKEIKFLLHFVKESKQDESGMPNNRFLAERTGGTYSTLKVQPAELEDSGVYFCASSVESGGVDTQYFGPGTRLTVL.

The rearrangement joins TRBV5-1 to TRBJ2-3, with D unresolved. Germline assignment: CDR1 SGHRS and CDR2 YFSETQ. The germline V and J ends were trimmed by 0 bases and 2 bases, with 7 bases remaining between them. The CDR3 spans 14 residues. Here the CDR3 reads CASSLGANTDTQYF. CDR3 nucleotide sequence: TGCGCCAGCAGCTTGGGAGCGAACACAGATACGCAGTATTTT.

This clone was detected only a few times. The chain has TRBV6-1 and TRBJ2-2; tentatively, D is TRBD1 (5 bases). V gave up 1 base and J gave up 0 bases, with 9 bases separating them. The CDR3 runs to 16 residues. Germline values: CDR1 MNHNS, CDR2 SASEGT. This CDR3 reads CASSEGTHPNTGELFF. The DNA of the CDR3 is TGTGCCAGCAGTGAAGGGACACACCCGAACACCGGGGAGCTGTTTTTT.

This chain uses TRBV11-2 with TRBJ2-5; 8 bases fit TRBD2. In germline, CDR1 is SGHAT, CDR2 FQNNGV. This CDR3 has 16 amino acids. The V gene end was trimmed by 1 base and the J gene end by 1 base; junction bases not matched to a gene: 5. This chain's CDR3 is CASSLGLAGFQETQYF. The DNA for the CDR3 is TGTGCCAGCAGCTTAGGGTTAGCGGGATTCCAAGAGACCCAGTACTTC.

The rearrangement joins TRBV4-2 to TRBJ2-1; D remains unclear. Germline CDR1 LGHNA, CDR2 YNFKEQ. There are 11 residues in the CDR3. V lost 8 bases and J 10 bases, leaving 12 bases between the germline ends. The DNA for the CDR3 is TGTGCCAGCGCGGCAACCGGGGAGCAGTTCTTC. Protein: CASAATGEQFF.

The chain joins TRBV28 to TRBJ1-2, with D possibly TRBD1 on 6 matching bases. The germline V gene has CDR1 MDHEN and CDR2 SYDVKM. Trimming shortened V by 6 bases and J by 6 bases, and 17 bases separated the two germline ends. This CDR3 has 14 residues. The CDR3 protein is CASSLGGTPDGYTF. CDR3 bases: TGTGCCAGCAGCCTCGGGGGGACACCCGATGGCTACACCTTC.